This TCR beta chain was obtained from a study of graft-versus-host responses after intestinal transplantation. The method was immunoSEQ multiplex PCR; TCRdb's version includes in-frame clones alone and lacks a portion of them. The profile shows tens of thousands of clones, 90% to 95% of them singletons. In regard to this clone: Its antigen is unknown.

Germline trimming cut 6 bases from V and 1 base from J; bases unmatched to any gene: 8. Germline assignment: CDR1 MNHEY and CDR2 SMNVEV (reference sequence). This CDR3 has 15 amino acids. The sequences come from unstimulated CD8+ T cells sorted from spleen or lymph node cells, collected before intestinal transplant. The sequence came from a human donor who received an intestinal transplant. V usage is TRBV27 and J usage is TRBJ1-2; 7 bases align to TRBD1. The CDR3 loop reads CASRGEGAYNYGYTF. The DNA of the CDR3 is TGTGCCAGCAGGGGCGAGGGGGCCTATAACTATGGCTACACCTTC.